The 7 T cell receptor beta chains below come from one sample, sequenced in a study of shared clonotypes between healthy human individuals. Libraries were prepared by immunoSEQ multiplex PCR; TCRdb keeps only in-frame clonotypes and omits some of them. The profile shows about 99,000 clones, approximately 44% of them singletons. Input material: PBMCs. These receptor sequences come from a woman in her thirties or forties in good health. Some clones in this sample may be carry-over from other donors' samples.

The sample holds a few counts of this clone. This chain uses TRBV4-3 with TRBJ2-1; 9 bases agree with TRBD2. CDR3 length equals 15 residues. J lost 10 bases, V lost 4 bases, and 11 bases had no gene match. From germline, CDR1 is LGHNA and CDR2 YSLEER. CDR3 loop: CASSLASTSGHEQFF. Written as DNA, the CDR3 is TGCGCCAGCAGCCTCGCCTCGACTAGCGGCCACGAGCAGTTCTTC.

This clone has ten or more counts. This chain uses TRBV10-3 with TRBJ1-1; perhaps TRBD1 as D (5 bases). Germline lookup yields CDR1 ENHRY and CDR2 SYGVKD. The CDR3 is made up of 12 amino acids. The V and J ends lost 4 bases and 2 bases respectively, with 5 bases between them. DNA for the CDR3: TGTGCCATCAGTGGGGGCAACACTGAAGCTTTCTTT. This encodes CAISGGNTEAFF.

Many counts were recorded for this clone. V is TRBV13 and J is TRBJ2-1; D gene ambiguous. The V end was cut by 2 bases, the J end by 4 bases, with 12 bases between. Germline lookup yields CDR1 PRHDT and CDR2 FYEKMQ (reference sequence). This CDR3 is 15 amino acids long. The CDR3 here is CASSLSRLSYNEQFF. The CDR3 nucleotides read TGTGCCAGCAGCTTATCGCGGCTATCATACAATGAGCAGTTCTTC.

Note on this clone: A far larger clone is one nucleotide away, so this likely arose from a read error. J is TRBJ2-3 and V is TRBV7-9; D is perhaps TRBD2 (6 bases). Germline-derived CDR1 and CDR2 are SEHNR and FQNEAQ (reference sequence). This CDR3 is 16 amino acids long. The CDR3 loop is CASSPVGRSGTDTRYF. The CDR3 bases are TGTGCCAGCAGCCCGGTGGGGAGGTCGGGCACAGATACGCGGTATTTT.

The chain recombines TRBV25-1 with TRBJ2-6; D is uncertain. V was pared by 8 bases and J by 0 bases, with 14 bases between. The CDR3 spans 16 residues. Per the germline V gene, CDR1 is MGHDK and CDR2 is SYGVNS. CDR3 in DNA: TGTGCCAGCGAGGCCAGCCTCAACTCTGGGGCCAACGTCCTGACTTTC. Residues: CASEASLNSGANVLTF.

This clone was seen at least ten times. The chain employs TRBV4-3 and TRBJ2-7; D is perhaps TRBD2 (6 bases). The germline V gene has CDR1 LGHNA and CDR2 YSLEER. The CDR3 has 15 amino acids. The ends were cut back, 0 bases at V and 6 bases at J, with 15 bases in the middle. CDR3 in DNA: TGCGCCAGCAGCCAAGAGATCGGGAGTTCCGGCGAGCAGTACTTC. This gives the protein CASSQEIGSSGEQYF.

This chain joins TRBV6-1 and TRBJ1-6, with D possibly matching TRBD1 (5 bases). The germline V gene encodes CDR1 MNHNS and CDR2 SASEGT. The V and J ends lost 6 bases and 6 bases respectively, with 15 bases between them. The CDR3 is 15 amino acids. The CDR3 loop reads CASSSQQVLNSPLHF. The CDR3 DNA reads TGTGCCAGCAGCAGCCAACAGGTGCTTAATTCACCCCTCCACTTT.